This T cell receptor (beta chain) was found in a study of cytomegalovirus exposure and HLA in healthy donors. This CDR3 has 15 residues. The V gene's germline CDR1 is SGHDN and CDR2 FVKESK. The V gene end was trimmed by 4 bases and the J gene end by 5 bases; junction bases not matched to a gene: 8. The assay was immunoSEQ multiplex PCR, and TCRdb's table has in-frame clones only and misses some. The data hold about 220,000 clones, with approximately 86% observed a single time. The receptor comes from a woman under 30 in good health and CMV-seronegative. The specimen sequenced was PBMCs. The J gene is TRBJ2-3, the V gene TRBV14; 8 bases agree with TRBD2. The DNA for the CDR3 is TGTGCCAGCAGCCCGGGACTAGTGGCATTAGATACGCAGTATTTT. Its translation is CASSPGLVALDTQYF.